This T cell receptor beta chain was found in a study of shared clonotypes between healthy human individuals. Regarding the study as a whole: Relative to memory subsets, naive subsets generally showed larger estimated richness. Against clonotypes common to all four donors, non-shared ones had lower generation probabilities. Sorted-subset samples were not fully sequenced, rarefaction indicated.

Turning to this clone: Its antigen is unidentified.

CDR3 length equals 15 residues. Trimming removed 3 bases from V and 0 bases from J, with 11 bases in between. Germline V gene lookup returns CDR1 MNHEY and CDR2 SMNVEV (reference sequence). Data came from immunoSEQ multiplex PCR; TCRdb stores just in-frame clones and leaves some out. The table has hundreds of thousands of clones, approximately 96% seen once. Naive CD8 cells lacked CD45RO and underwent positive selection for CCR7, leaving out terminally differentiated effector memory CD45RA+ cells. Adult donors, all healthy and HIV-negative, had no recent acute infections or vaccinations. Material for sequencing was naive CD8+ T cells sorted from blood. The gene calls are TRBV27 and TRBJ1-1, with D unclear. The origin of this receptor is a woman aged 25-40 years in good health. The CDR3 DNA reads TGTGCCAGCAGTTTTAGAGGGAAAATGAACACTGAAGCTTTCTTT. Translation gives CASSFRGKMNTEAFF.